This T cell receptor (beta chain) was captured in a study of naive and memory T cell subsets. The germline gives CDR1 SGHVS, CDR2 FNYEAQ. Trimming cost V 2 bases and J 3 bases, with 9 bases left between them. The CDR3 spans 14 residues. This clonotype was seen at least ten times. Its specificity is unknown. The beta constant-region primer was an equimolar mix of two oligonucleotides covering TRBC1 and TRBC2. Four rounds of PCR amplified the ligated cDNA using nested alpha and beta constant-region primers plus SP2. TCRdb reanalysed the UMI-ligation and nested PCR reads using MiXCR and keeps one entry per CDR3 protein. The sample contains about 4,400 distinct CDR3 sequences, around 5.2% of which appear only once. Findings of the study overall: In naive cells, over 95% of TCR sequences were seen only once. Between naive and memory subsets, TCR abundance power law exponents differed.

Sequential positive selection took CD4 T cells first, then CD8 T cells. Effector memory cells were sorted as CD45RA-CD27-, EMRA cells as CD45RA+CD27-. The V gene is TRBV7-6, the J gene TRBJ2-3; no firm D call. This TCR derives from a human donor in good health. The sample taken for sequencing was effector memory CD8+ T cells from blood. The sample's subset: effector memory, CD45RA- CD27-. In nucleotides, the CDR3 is TGTGCCAGCAGCTTAAGCGAGGTGACAGATACGCAGTATTTT. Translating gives CASSLSEVTDTQYF.